This entry lists 23 T cell receptor beta chains sequenced from one sample in a study of T cell responses to AZD1222 COVID-19 vaccine. Libraries were prepared by immunoSEQ multiplex PCR; TCRdb keeps only in-frame clonotypes and omits some of them. The data show some 140,000 clones, about 90% seen once. Sample: peripheral blood, taken on day 0 of AZD1222 vaccination. The receptor source for this set is an adult in good health.

The chain carries TRBV6-5 and TRBJ1-6; D gene unclear. The CDR3 has 13 amino acids. The V gene lost 8 bases and the J gene lost 9 bases, with 14 bases spanning the gap. Germline V gives CDR1 MNHEY, CDR2 SVGAGI. CDR3 DNA sequence: TGTGCCAGCGGCCCTCGTGGCATTTCACCCCTCCACTTT. This sequence encodes CASGPRGISPLHF.

The chain employs TRBV6-1 and TRBJ1-2; D is ambiguous. CDR3 length: 15 amino acids. Germline V gene sequence: CDR1 MNHNS, CDR2 SASEGT. V was pared by 3 bases and J by 3 bases, with 14 bases between. The CDR3 coding sequence is TGTGCCAGCAGTGACCGGGGAGTAGGAGACTATGGCTACACCTTC. Translated, it gives CASSDRGVGDYGYTF.

This chain uses TRBV28 with TRBJ2-3, with D possibly being TRBD2 (5 bases). Germline assignment: CDR1 MDHEN and CDR2 SYDVKM. The CDR3 consists of 17 residues. Between the trimmed V and J ends, which lost 2 bases and 0 bases, there was a span of 15 bases. The CDR3 nucleotides are TGTGCCAGCAGTTTAACGCTAGCCCCTACTAGCACAGATACGCAGTATTTT. This sequence encodes CASSLTLAPTSTDTQYF.

The rearrangement links TRBV10-3 to TRBJ2-2; no definite D call. Trimming took off 5 bases at V and 7 bases at J, with 8 bases between the two ends. The CDR3 has 12 residues. Germline V lookup: CDR1 ENHRY, CDR2 SYGVKD. The CDR3: CAISSNGGELFF. The DNA for the CDR3 is TGTGCCATCAGTAGTAACGGCGGGGAGCTGTTTTTT.

This chain connects TRBV4-2 to TRBJ1-6; possibly TRBD1 for D (5 bases). Germline CDR1 LGHNA, CDR2 YNFKEQ. The V end was cut by 4 bases, the J end by 4 bases, with 11 bases between. The CDR3 spans 15 residues. CDR3 amino acids: CASSRGTGYNSPLHF. CDR3 DNA: TGTGCCAGCAGCCGGGGGACGGGGTATAATTCACCCCTCCACTTT.

J is TRBJ1-2 and V is TRBV25-1, with unresolved D. The CDR3 has 13 amino acids. The ends were cut back, 3 bases at V and 0 bases at J, with 5 bases in the middle. Germline V CDR1 and CDR2: MGHDK, SYGVNS. The DNA for the CDR3 is TGTGCCAGCAGTGACAGCGCTAACTATGGCTACACCTTC. This sequence encodes CASSDSANYGYTF.

CDR3 sequence: CASSPSGGTATSGNTIYF. CDR3 coding DNA: TGCGCCAGCAGCCCCTCGGGGGGGACCGCTACCTCTGGAAACACCATATATTTT. The rearrangement links TRBV4-3 to TRBJ1-3; D possibly corresponds to TRBD1 (5 bases). The V and J ends lost 4 bases and 0 bases respectively, with 19 bases between them. The CDR3 runs 18 residues. The germline V gene encodes CDR1 LGHNA and CDR2 YSLEER.

J is TRBJ2-7 and V is TRBV6-5; no clear D. V was shortened by 6 bases and J by 3 bases, with 15 bases between the two germline ends. This CDR3 contains 14 residues. CDR1 is MNHEY and CDR2 is SVGAGI in the germline V gene. This CDR3 is CASRKSPAFYEQYF. The CDR3 DNA follows: TGTGCCAGCAGAAAAAGCCCGGCCTTCTACGAGCAGTACTTC.

The chain uses TRBV5-1 and TRBJ2-2, with 10 bases fitting TRBD2. Germline V gene data show CDR1 as SGHRS and CDR2 as YFSETQ. The CDR3 covers 20 residues. The V gene end was trimmed by 0 bases and the J gene end by 4 bases; junction bases not matched to a gene: 15. The CDR3 DNA is TGCGCCAGCAGCTTGGAGGCTAGCGGGAGACTCGGGACGAGCACCGGGGAGCTGTTTTTT. It encodes CASSLEASGRLGTSTGELFF.

This chain joins TRBV4-1 and TRBJ1-5; 10 positions match TRBD1. J lost 4 bases, V lost 1 base, and 4 bases had no gene match. The germline V gene encodes CDR1 MGHRA and CDR2 YSYEKL. This CDR3 region has 16 residues. CDR3 residues: CASSQVGQGWNQPQHF. The CDR3 DNA follows: TGCGCCAGCAGCCAAGTGGGACAGGGGTGGAATCAGCCCCAGCATTTT.

The genes are TRBV24-1 and TRBJ2-2, with a weak D call TRBD1 (5 bases). Germline CDR1 reads KGHDR; CDR2 reads SFDVKD. Trimming cost V 6 bases and J 3 bases, with 19 bases left between them. CDR3 length: 17 residues. The CDR3 spells CATSSMTARLDTGELFF. The CDR3 nucleotides are TGTGCCACCAGTTCCATGACAGCCCGGTTGGACACCGGGGAGCTGTTTTTT.

The chain links TRBV5-1 to TRBJ2-5, with 12 bases matching TRBD2. The CDR3 sequence is 16 residues long. With V trimmed by 7 bases and J by 7 bases, 14 bases remained unmatched. CDR1 is SGHRS, CDR2 YFSETQ, per germline. The CDR3 DNA sequence: TGCGCCAGCGGACCCAGGACTAGCGGGGTCCCCAGGACCCAGTACTTC. Encoded protein: CASGPRTSGVPRTQYF.

J is TRBJ1-1 and V is TRBV29-1; maybe TRBD1 (5 bases). The CDR3 covers 11 residues. Germline values: CDR1 SQVTM, CDR2 ANQGSEA. V shed 7 bases and J shed 1 base, with 7 bases lying between them. CDR3 loop: CSGRGNTEAFF. In nucleotides, the CDR3 is TGCAGCGGTAGGGGGAACACTGAAGCTTTCTTT.

The rearrangement uses TRBV9 and TRBJ2-5, with D unresolved. The CDR3 contains 13 residues. Trimming removed 0 bases at V and 2 bases at J, with 5 bases between. Germline-derived CDR1 and CDR2 are SGDLS and YYNGEE. The CDR3 region has the DNA TGTGCCAGCAGCGTAGGACGGCAAGAGACCCAGTACTTC. Its translation: CASSVGRQETQYF.

Notes on this clone: Other DNA sequences in the same sample also yield this CDR3. V usage is TRBV28 and J usage is TRBJ1-6; 9 positions match TRBD1. The trim removed 4 bases at V and 5 bases at J, leaving 0 bases unmatched. Germline V lookup: CDR1 MDHEN, CDR2 SYDVKM. This CDR3 comprises 14 residues. CDR3 in amino acids: CASSWDRDNSPLHF. CDR3 sequence (DNA): TGTGCCAGCAGTTGGGACAGGGATAATTCACCCCTCCACTTT.

A few counts support this clone. This chain links TRBV19 with TRBJ2-7; D is possibly TRBD1 or TRBD2 (5 bases each). V lost 4 bases to trimming and J lost 2 bases, with 12 bases between them. In germline, CDR1 is LNHDA, CDR2 SQIVND (reference sequence). The CDR3 covers 14 residues. CDR3 sequence: CASSNRDGAYEQYF. DNA of the CDR3: TGTGCCAGTAGTAACCGGGACGGGGCCTACGAGCAGTACTTC.

This clone was seen repeatedly, ten times or more. The J gene is TRBJ2-7, the V gene TRBV5-5; D remains ambiguous. CDR3 size: 16 residues. Trimming left V 0 bases short and J 2 bases short, with 15 bases between. CDR1 SGHKS and CDR2 YYEKEE come from the germline V gene (reference sequence). CDR3 in amino acids: CASSLGRFLLTYEQYF. The CDR3 region has the DNA TGTGCCAGCAGCTTGGGACGGTTCCTGCTGACCTACGAGCAGTACTTC.

This clone has only one observation. The genes are TRBV6-2 or TRBV6-3 and TRBJ1-5; no definite D call. The ends were cut back, 1 base at V and 1 base at J, with 14 bases in the middle. CDR1 MNHEY and CDR2 SVGEGT come from the germline V gene. This CDR3 is 17 amino acids long. The CDR3 coding sequence is TGTGCCAGCAGTTACTTTCGGGGTGTAGCGAGCAATCAGCCCCAGCATTTT. It encodes CASSYFRGVASNQPQHF.

Comment on this clone: Other nucleotide sequences in the sample specify the same CDR3. The chain carries TRBV9 and TRBJ2-1, with 12 bases aligning to TRBD2. The CDR3 is 15 amino acids. CDR1 and CDR2 (germline): SGDLS, YYNGEE. The ends lost 3 bases at V and 4 bases at J; junction bases unmatched: 2. The CDR3 here is CASSGGTSGYNEQFF. For the CDR3, the DNA is TGTGCCAGCAGCGGGGGGACTAGCGGGTACAATGAGCAGTTCTTC.

This chain connects TRBV4-1 to TRBJ1-3; TRBD1 is a possible D gene (5 bases). Trimming pared 1 base from V and 2 bases from J, leaving 12 bases between. The CDR3 totals 16 residues. Germline CDR1 is MGHRA and CDR2 is YSYEKL. The CDR3 sequence: CASSQVWDHTGNTIYF. CDR3 coding DNA: TGCGCCAGCAGCCAAGTCTGGGACCATACTGGAAACACCATATATTTT.

V usage is TRBV10-1 and J usage is TRBJ2-1, with 8 nucleotides matching TRBD1. With V trimmed by 2 bases and J by 7 bases, 10 bases remained unmatched. The CDR3 totals 16 residues. The germline CDR1 and CDR2 sequences are WNHNN and SYGVQD (reference sequence). The CDR3 loop is CASSEHIQGEVNEQFF. As DNA, the CDR3 is TGCGCCAGCAGTGAGCATATACAGGGGGAGGTGAATGAGCAGTTCTTC.

The chain uses TRBV19 and TRBJ2-6, with no clear D. Trimming stripped 5 bases from V and 4 bases from J, with 9 bases between. CDR1 and CDR2 (germline): LNHDA, SQIVND (reference sequence). This CDR3 has 14 residues. CDR3 DNA sequence: TGTGCCAGTAGTGGTAGGACCGGGGCCAACGTCCTGACTTTC. Residues: CASSGRTGANVLTF.

This CDR3 is CASSSPGVHEQYF. CDR3 bases: TGTGCCAGCAGCTCCCCTGGGGTCCACGAGCAGTACTTC. The V and J genes are TRBV7-6 and TRBJ2-7; D is undetermined. The V end lost 4 bases, the J end lost 5 bases, and 12 bases lay between the germline ends. The CDR3 has 13 residues. Germline CDR1 is SGHVS and CDR2 is FNYEAQ.